Sequencing of this TCR beta chain was carried out in a study of PD-L1 blockade in urothelial cancer. Indicated time point: pretreatment peripheral blood. V was pared by 1 base and J by 0 bases, with 10 bases of the junction left unmatched. Germline V gives CDR1 MGHDK, CDR2 SYGVNS. The CDR3 totals 18 residues. The protocol was immunoSEQ multiplex PCR, while the TCRdb copy is restricted to in-frame clones and leaves out a portion. This repertoire shows approximately 90,000 clones, nearly 90% found once; its top ten account for 1.5% to 2%. The rearrangement uses TRBV25-1 and TRBJ2-7; TRBD2 matches at 9 bases. The clonotype originates from a man between 60 and 75 years old with urothelial cancer. This specimen consisted of PBMCs, obtained around atezolizumab (anti-PD-L1) treatment. The CDR3 loop reads CASSELGTSPPYSYEQYF. In nucleotides, the CDR3 is TGTGCCAGCAGTGAATTAGGGACTAGCCCTCCTTACTCCTACGAGCAGTACTTC.